The present entry profiles one T cell receptor (beta chain) with its context. This clone appeared once. There is no known antigen for this receptor. Base qualities are not recorded, but no much larger clone differs from it by a single base. For CDR1 and CDR2, the germline V gene lists MNHNS and SASEGT. For this chain, trimming is 6 bases at the V end and 2 bases at the J end, and the number of junction bases without a gene match is 3. The CDR3 has 15 amino acids, counting the end cysteine and phenylalanine. Only the CDR3 part of the read is kept: 45 bases, read in frame from the first base. The source of the sample is a study of T cells in localized non-small cell lung cancer (dated by TCRdb to 2018 to 2021). At the level of the whole study: The study examined T cell repertoires in approximately 240 patients with early-stage NSCLC and compared tumors with uninvolved tumor-adjacent lungs. All 240 or so NSCLC patients in the cohort were treatment-naive and had localized lung tumors that were resected. NSCLC patients had a mean age of roughly 66 years, and approximately 140 were male and about a hundred female. The paper as a whole reports these results and caveats: Because the study design was exploratory, TCR variables were selected using unadjusted p-values without false-discovery rate correction. Because multi-region sequencing of the tumors was not done, intratumor heterogeneity could not be ruled out. A median of 57 of the top 100 tumor clones turned up in the paired uninvolved adjacent lung, and roughly 30 of those clones also ranked among the top 100 of that same adjacent lung. Higher T cell density in blood was associated with longer overall survival, whereas higher clonality in adjacent lung was associated with shorter survival. Uninvolved tumor-adjacent lung showed the highest T cell clonality, higher than tumor, which suggests more focused antigenic responses in the uninvolved tumor-adjacent lung.

TCR beta CDR3 regions were sequenced from DNA using the immunoSEQ Assay. The study's processing was this. To compute T cell density, TCR beta template counts were normalized to usable DNA, which was estimated by amplifying housekeeping genes. Richness was estimated with the preseqR package, extrapolating to 400,000 templates for PBMC samples and 120,000 templates for tissue samples. Clonality was taken to be one minus Pielou's evenness. To identify tissue-enriched TCRs, differential abundance testing was run on productive amino-acid clonotypes with a minimum total count of 5 and an alpha of 0.1. The Jaccard Index and the Morisita Overlap Index were used to quantify repertoire overlap between compartments. GLIPH grouped TCR beta CDR3s together with public tetramer-defined viral CDR3s, and a viral motif had to include at least three viral sequences and also show V-gene enrichment. What TCRdb holds here is the immuneACCESS table cut down to in-frame rearrangements. Part of the clones is not present; checked against another copy, under half of the missing clones reflect an unresolved V gene, and the others are unexplained. Clone size and V and J calls were adopted from that table, with D and trimming inferred from the DNA. Recorded for this sample are about 52,000 clones; roughly 85% of them occurred a single time. The ten largest account for 15% to 20% of the sample.

At diagnosis, tumor, uninvolved tumor-adjacent lung and peripheral blood were collected and then preserved as a mix of FFPE and fresh-frozen material. For TCR repertoire profiling, blood samples were analyzed in the form of peripheral blood mononuclear cells. The sample here was peripheral blood, taken before any cancer treatment. This receptor was taken from a male donor at least 60 years old with stage III squamous cell lung carcinoma. The chain joins TRBV6-1 to TRBJ2-1; 11 central bases correspond to TRBD2. The CDR3 reads as follows: CASSLAGGTYNEQFF. The DNA sequence follows: TGTGCCAGCAGCCTAGCGGGAGGAACCTACAATGAGCAGTTCTTC.